The present T cell receptor beta chain was sequenced within a study of shared clonotypes between healthy human individuals (dated by TCRdb to the early 2020s). With regard to the full study: The cohort included three men and a couple of women between 18 and 49 years of age. Per donor, three plates each were used for CD4 naive and CD4 memory, two for CD8 naive, and one for CD8 memory. To estimate repertoire size and how much clonotypes are shared between individuals, the study performed deep sequencing of blood TCR repertoires from about 5 healthy adults. To increase sequencing depth and limit assay-specific biases, TCR repertoire library preparation and sequencing were carried out by different laboratories using diverse techniques. Each donor's leukapheresis produced roughly between roughly 0.85 and 10 billion PBMCs.

The donors were healthy, HIV-negative adults who had no recently reported acute infections or vaccinations. All donors were Caucasian adults living in Nashville, Tennessee, USA. CD4+ T cells were enriched through magnetic negative selection, after which naive cells were positively selected on CD45RA and the remaining negative fraction served as the memory subset. Blood was obtained by leukapheresis, after which PBMCs were separated by Ficoll-Histopaque density gradient centrifugation and cryopreserved in liquid nitrogen vapor phase. Analytical flow cytometry was used to check the purity and quantity of each magnetically sorted T cell population. Genomic DNA was isolated from every sorted fraction and measured by UV absorbance on a Nanodrop 2000c. TCR CDR3 regions were amplified from genomic DNA by multiplex PCR using the deep immunoSEQ assay. Genomic DNA extracted from each cell subset was distributed evenly over all wells of several immunoSEQ 96-well plates, and each plate served as one replicate. For sorted subsets, about 0.2 ug genomic DNA, equal to some 28,000 T cell genomes, was loaded into each replicate PCR. Purified libraries were quantified with a Qubit 3.0 fluorometer, sized on a Bioanalyzer 2100, and re-quantified with the KAPA Library Quantification kit. Every immunoSEQ 96-well plate was sequenced on a separate single-read 150-cycle Illumina NextSeq 550 flow cell. From the authors' description of their analysis: The immunoSEQ output contained only junctional sequences without quality scores, so filtering could not match that applied to full-length reads. To assign V/J genes and CDR3, sequences were annotated using PyIR, a Python wrapper for IgBLAST v1.9, with IMGT germline references. Reads were filtered out if the reads had weak V/J assignments (E-value above 1e-6), no CDR3, stop codons, out-of-frame junctions, or ambiguous translated residues. A V3J clonotype was defined by an identical inferred V gene, J gene, and CDR3 amino acid sequence. Percentage overlap between repertoires was calculated by dividing the number of shared unique clonotypes by the size of the smaller repertoire. Three approaches were used to assess repertoire richness: RTK rarefaction, the Chao1 estimator, and Recon v2.1 estimates of unobserved clonotypes. OLGA was used to compute generation probabilities for all TCRbeta clonotypes that the gDNA method yielded from several donors. The table comes from immuneACCESS by way of TCRdb, which keeps in-frame sequences with V and J called. Part of the clones is missing from these tables; in studies checked, under half for an unresolved V gene and the rest for unknown reasons. V, J and clone size are those of that table, while D and trimming were read from the DNA. The sample data list around 1.1 million clones, and roughly 74% of these were observed just once. 0.5% to 0.65% of the sample rests with the top ten.

Of note for this clone: There is no known antigen for this receptor. One base away lies a much larger clone, so this may be a sequencing read error. Within the sample, other DNA sequences also encode this same CDR3.

General conclusions and limits of the study: Across a few donors, roughly 5.4% of naive CD4, roughly 3.5% of naive CD8, approximately 2.5% of memory CD4, and 0.4% to 0.45% of memory CD8 clonotypes were shared. Clonotypes shared by all four sorted-subset donors showed higher generation probabilities than non-shared clonotypes. Incomplete sequencing was indicated by rarefaction of sorted-subset datasets, despite the large sequencing depth. Pairwise subsampling led to the expectation that sequencing depth would affect the degree of clonotype sharing among donors. Sampling was limited to blood, and TCR repertoires in tissue likely differ from TCR repertoires in blood. Estimated clonotype richness was generally larger for naive than for memory subsets. The small number of donors limited the genetic and exposure-history diversity represented.

As encoded in the germline V gene, CDR1 is SGDLS while CDR2 is YYNGEE. The CDR3 measures 13 amino acids from cysteine to phenylalanine. Kept here is only the CDR3 DNA, which spans 39 bases and is read in frame from base 1. The V end loses 0 bases and the J end loses 5 bases, and a stretch of 8 bases separates them. The sequence joins TRBV9 to TRBJ2-5; no D segment can be confidently identified. This TCR derives from a man in his late teens or twenties in good health. Some clones in this sample may be carry-over from other donors' samples. The sample was memory CD4+ T cells from PBMCs. Interpreted using the paper, the cell subset or site label stands for: CD45RA-negative fraction. The CDR3 has the sequence CASSVGSGETQYF. The nucleotide sequence is given as TGTGCCAGCAGCGTAGGGAGTGGGGAGACCCAGTACTTC. Full variable domain (CDR3 extended with the reference TRBV9 and TRBJ2-5 proteins): DSGVTQTPKHLITATGQRVTLRCSPRSGDLSVYWYQQSLDQGLQFLIQYYNGEERAKGNILERFSAQQFPDLHSELNLSSLELGDSALYFCASSVGSGETQYFGPGTRLLVL.